Each of the 29 T cell receptor beta chains below was sequenced from the same sample in a study of blood T cell repertoires in COVID-19. Sequencing used immunoSEQ multiplex PCR; TCRdb keeps in-frame clones, though not all of them. Altogether roughly 66,000 clones are present, roughly 84% being singletons, with the ten largest covering about 4.3%. The specimen was peripheral blood. The receptors derive from an older woman with acute or convalescent COVID-19.

This chain uses TRBV7-9 with TRBJ1-3; 11 bases are a match to TRBD1. With V trimmed by 5 bases and J by 1 base, 7 bases remained unmatched. CDR1 is SEHNR, CDR2 FQNEAQ, per germline (reference sequence). This CDR3 region has 17 residues. CDR3 sequence (DNA): TGTGCCAGCAGCCGTGCCGGGACAGGGGGTTCTGGAAACACCATATATTTT. This codes for CASSRAGTGGSGNTIYF.

The rearrangement links TRBV19 to TRBJ2-2; D unresolved. The CDR3 has 16 residues. The V and J ends lost 1 base and 2 bases respectively, with 11 bases between them. CDR1 LNHDA and CDR2 SQIVND come from the germline V gene (reference sequence). Here the CDR3 reads CASSIGRRLNTGELFF. DNA for the CDR3: TGTGCCAGTAGTATAGGTCGGCGGCTTAACACCGGGGAGCTGTTTTTT.

CDR3 coding DNA: TGTGCCAGCAAACCGGGACTAGCGGGGGGAGGTGAGCAGTTCTTC. This codes for CASKPGLAGGGEQFF. The V and J genes are TRBV7-6 and TRBJ2-1, with 15 bases fitting TRBD2. This CDR3 contains 15 residues. Germline lookup yields CDR1 SGHVS and CDR2 FNYEAQ. The V and J ends lost 7 bases and 9 bases, in that order; junction bases with no gene match: 7.

Note on this clone: At one end the junction does not follow the germline gene, possibly because of a read error. The chain employs TRBV10-1 and TRBJ1-1, with 8 bases matching TRBD1. This CDR3 is 12 amino acids long. Germline V gene data show CDR1 as WNHNN and CDR2 as SYGVQD (reference sequence). CDR3 DNA sequence: TGCGCAAGCAGTGAGTTTCAGGGGGCAGCTTTCTTT. Residues: CASSEFQGAAFF.

This rearrangement joins TRBV4-1 to TRBJ2-3; D is perhaps TRBD2 (6 bases). This CDR3 has 14 residues. Germline V gene sequence: CDR1 MGHRA, CDR2 YSYEKL. The ends were cut back, 4 bases at V and 0 bases at J, with 8 bases in the middle. CDR3: CASSLGTSTDTQYF. The CDR3, as DNA: TGCGCCAGCAGCCTGGGGACTAGCACAGATACGCAGTATTTT.

The J gene is TRBJ1-2, the V gene TRBV6-5; tentatively, D is TRBD1 (5 bases). Per the germline V gene, CDR1 is MNHEY and CDR2 is SVGAGI. This CDR3 region has 13 residues. The germline V and J ends were trimmed by 7 bases and 0 bases, with 9 bases remaining between them. This chain's CDR3 is CASTRTPNYGYTF. CDR3 coding DNA: TGTGCCAGCACCCGGACACCTAACTATGGCTACACCTTC.

The rearrangement links TRBV5-1 to TRBJ1-1, with D uncertain. Per germline, CDR1 SGHRS and CDR2 YFSETQ. CDR3 size: 13 residues. Trimming removed 2 bases from V and 11 bases from J, with 16 bases in between. This CDR3 is CASSFDRGSGAFF. CDR3 nucleotide sequence: TGCGCCAGCAGCTTTGATCGGGGATCGGGGGCTTTCTTT. Variable domain in full (rest from reference TRBV5-1 and TRBJ1-1): KAGVTQTPRYLIKTRGQQVTLSCSPISGHRSVSWYQQTPGQGLQFLFEYFSETQRNKGNFPGRFSGRQFSNSRSEMNVSTLELGDSALYLCASSFDRGSGAFFGQGTRLTVV.

V usage is TRBV19 and J usage is TRBJ2-3, with a possible D match to TRBD2 (5 bases). Germline V gene sequence: CDR1 LNHDA, CDR2 SQIVND (reference sequence). This CDR3 contains 13 residues. Trimming took off 7 bases at V and 4 bases at J, with 12 bases between the two ends. The CDR3 reads CASNLAGADTQYF. CDR3 DNA: TGTGCCAGTAACCTTGCCGGGGCAGATACGCAGTATTTT.

The chain couples TRBV30 to TRBJ2-1, with 8 bases lining up with TRBD2. The CDR3 covers 16 residues. The germline V gene encodes CDR1 GTSNPN and CDR2 SVGIG (reference sequence). The J segment lost 3 bases and the V segment lost 2 bases, leaving 9 bases of the junction unmatched. The CDR3 DNA sequence: TGTGCCTGGAGTAGCGGGGGACGTACTTTCTACAATGAGCAGTTCTTC. Translating it yields CAWSSGGRTFYNEQFF.

The V and J genes are TRBV30 and TRBJ1-2, with D possibly being TRBD1 (5 bases). Trimming stripped 0 bases from V and 6 bases from J, with 11 bases between. The CDR3 extends over 13 amino acids. From germline, CDR1 is GTSNPN and CDR2 SVGIG (reference sequence). CDR3 nucleotide sequence: TGTGCCTGGAGTGTACTCGGGGGAGATGGCTACACCTTC. Its translation is CAWSVLGGDGYTF.

The V call is TRBV12-3 or TRBV12-4, the J call TRBJ2-3; D uncertain. The germline V and J ends were trimmed by 7 bases and 2 bases, with 10 bases remaining between them. The CDR3 length is 13 residues. CDR3 loop: CASTRLFTDTQYF. The CDR3 nucleotides read TGTGCCAGCACCCGACTTTTCACAGATACGCAGTATTTT.

This clone was seen just once. This chain connects TRBV9 to TRBJ2-1, with 11 bases aligning to TRBD2. V dropped 3 bases and J dropped 0; count of bases not matched to a gene: 2. Germline CDR1 reads SGDLS; CDR2 reads YYNGEE. The CDR3 contains 16 residues. The CDR3 DNA follows: TGTGCCAGCAGCGAACTAGCGGGGGCCTCCTACAATGAGCAGTTCTTC. As protein: CASSELAGASYNEQFF.

The chain joins TRBV4-1 to TRBJ1-5; D not resolved. V lost 2 bases and J lost 0, with 8 bases in between. The CDR3 covers 15 residues. Germline CDR1 and CDR2: MGHRA and YSYEKL. The CDR3 DNA sequence: TGCGCCAGCAGCCAAAGGGAGTATAGCAATCAGCCCCAGCATTTT. Translated, it gives CASSQREYSNQPQHF.

V usage is TRBV4-2 and J usage is TRBJ1-2; 10 bases agree with TRBD1. This CDR3 is 15 amino acids long. Germline V gene data show CDR1 as LGHNA and CDR2 as YNFKEQ. J lost 5 bases, V lost 3 bases, and 6 bases had no gene match. Here the CDR3 DNA reads TGTGCCAGCAGCCATACCGGGACAGGGGAATATGGCTACACCTTC. This codes for CASSHTGTGEYGYTF.

The chain uses TRBV19 and TRBJ1-1; 10 bases align to TRBD1. The length of the CDR3 is 17 residues. Germline-derived CDR1 and CDR2 are LNHDA and SQIVND (reference sequence). The ends lost 5 bases at V and 0 bases at J; junction bases unmatched: 9. This CDR3 reads CASSVRGTGALNTEAFF. Written as DNA, the CDR3 is TGTGCCAGTAGTGTCCGGGGGACAGGGGCTTTGAACACTGAAGCTTTCTTT. Filled out from reference TRBV19 and TRBJ1-1, the complete variable domain reads DGGITQSPKYLFRKEGQNVTLSCEQNLNHDAMYWYRQDPGQGLRLIYYSQIVNDFQKGDIAEGYSVSREKKESFPLTVTSAQKNPTAFYLCASSVRGTGALNTEAFFGQGTRLTVV.

The chain uses TRBV2 and TRBJ1-6; 7 nucleotides match TRBD1. The J segment lost 10 bases and the V segment lost 4 bases, leaving 4 bases of the junction unmatched. This CDR3 has 13 amino acids. The germline gives CDR1 SNHLY, CDR2 FYNNEI. The CDR3 DNA reads as TGTGCCAGCAGTGGGCAGGGGGAGTCACCCCTCCACTTT. This gives the protein CASSGQGESPLHF. The full variable domain, rest sourced from reference TRBV2 and TRBJ1-6, is EPEVTQTPSHQVTQMGQEVILRCVPISNHLYFYWYRQILGQKVEFLVSFYNNEISEKSEIFDDQFSVERPDGSNFTLKIRSTKLEDSAMYFCASSGQGESPLHFGNGTRLTVT.

CDR3 coding DNA: TGCAGCGTCACCCGGGTCCTCCCTAGCACAGATACGCAGTATTTT. This translates into CSVTRVLPSTDTQYF. This chain links TRBV29-1 with TRBJ2-3, with unresolved D. This CDR3 comprises 15 residues. Germline CDR1 and CDR2: SQVTM and ANQGSEA. V was cut by 6 bases and J by 0 bases, with 16 bases left in between.

The chain couples TRBV10-3 to TRBJ1-2; weak D call: TRBD1 (6 bases). From germline, CDR1 is ENHRY and CDR2 SYGVKD. V shed 2 bases and J shed 8 bases, with 12 bases lying between them. The CDR3 is 13 residues long. The CDR3 region has the DNA TGTGCCATCAGTGAGGACTACAGGGACGGCTACACCTTC. It yields the protein CAISEDYRDGYTF.

The CDR3 DNA sequence: TGTGCCAGCAAGAGGGCGGGGGGTGAGACTTCCTACGAGCAGTACTTC. Protein sequence: CASKRAGGETSYEQYF. The V call is TRBV13, the J call TRBJ2-7; TRBD2 aligns across 8 bases. The CDR3 has 16 residues. V lost 7 bases and J lost 1; bases outside the gene matches: 12. Germline CDR1 PRHDT, CDR2 FYEKMQ (reference sequence).

The chain joins TRBV9 to TRBJ1-3; no clear D gene. Deletions cut 3 bases from V and 0 bases from J, with 13 bases between. The CDR3 contains 16 residues. CDR1 and CDR2 from the germline V gene are SGDLS and YYNGEE. The CDR3 loop reads CASSASGGNSGNTIYF. The DNA for the CDR3 is TGTGCCAGCAGCGCATCGGGAGGGAACTCTGGAAACACCATATATTTT.

This clone was seen only a few times. The chain joins TRBV14 to TRBJ2-2; D may be TRBD1 (5 bases). Germline CDR1 SGHDN, CDR2 FVKESK. The CDR3 totals 15 residues. The V gene lost 1 base and the J gene lost 6 bases, with 12 bases spanning the gap. The DNA of the CDR3 is TGTGCCAGCAGCCAAGTTTGGCAGGGCGCCGGGGAGCTGTTTTTT. This encodes CASSQVWQGAGELFF.

As concerns this clone: The sample holds other DNA sequences that translate to the same CDR3. The rearrangement uses TRBV18 and TRBJ1-1, with D tentatively TRBD1 (5 bases). In germline, CDR1 is KGHSH, CDR2 LQKENI. The CDR3 sequence is 12 residues long. Between the trimmed V and J ends, which lost 6 bases and 5 bases, there was a span of 10 bases. CDR3 sequence (DNA): TGTGCCAGCTCGCCTCAGGGAACTGAAGCTTTCTTT. Translation gives CASSPQGTEAFF. Full variable domain (rest looked up from reference TRBV18 and TRBJ1-1): NAGVMQNPRHLVRRRGQEARLRCSPMKGHSHVYWYRQLPEEGLKFMVYLQKENIIDESGMPKERFSAEFPKEGPSILRIQQVVRGDSAAYFCASSPQGTEAFFGQGTRLTVV.

The genes are TRBV5-5 and TRBJ1-1; 7 nucleotides agree with TRBD1. Germline V CDR1 and CDR2: SGHKS, YYEKEE (reference sequence). The CDR3 totals 14 residues. After removal of 3 bases from V and 0 bases from J, the junction contained 2 bases not matched to a gene. CDR3 region: CASSWGQMNTEAFF. CDR3 sequence (DNA): TGTGCCAGCAGCTGGGGACAGATGAACACTGAAGCTTTCTTT.

The genes are TRBV6-5 and TRBJ1-4; D unclear. V was clipped by 5 bases and J by 4 bases, with 11 bases between them. Germline lookup yields CDR1 MNHEY and CDR2 SVGAGI. The CDR3 sequence is 14 residues long. The CDR3 is CASSPQNSNEKLFF. The CDR3 DNA follows: TGTGCCAGCAGTCCTCAAAACAGTAATGAAAAACTGTTTTTT.

The CDR3 nucleotides are TGTGCCAGCGCGACAGGGCTCACTGAAGCTTTCTTT. Amino acid sequence: CASATGLTEAFF. The V gene is TRBV6-5, the J gene TRBJ1-1; 7 bases align to TRBD1. V shed 8 bases and J 4 bases; nucleotides not matched to a gene: 4. This CDR3 comprises 12 residues. Germline V gene lookup returns CDR1 MNHEY and CDR2 SVGAGI.

With respect to this clone: The identical CDR3 is also encoded by other nucleotide sequences in the sample. The chain links TRBV10-3 to TRBJ1-2; 10 bases are shared with TRBD1. Germline V gene lookup returns CDR1 ENHRY and CDR2 SYGVKD. The junction had 10 bases not matched to a gene; V was cut back by 4 bases and J by 2 bases. This CDR3 is 17 amino acids long. DNA for the CDR3: TGTGCCATCAGTGGAGGCCGGGACAGGGGAGCGAACTATGGCTACACCTTC. Its protein is CAISGGRDRGANYGYTF.

The V and J genes are TRBV7-2 and TRBJ1-2; 7 bases align to TRBD1. The V gene end was trimmed by 5 bases and the J gene end by 6 bases; junction bases not matched to a gene: 9. The CDR3 runs 14 residues. CDR1 is SGHTA and CDR2 is FQGNSA in the germline V gene. The DNA for the CDR3 is TGTGCCAGCAGCGTCGACAGGGTCCTTAATGGCTACACCTTC. This codes for CASSVDRVLNGYTF.

The V call is TRBV27, the J call TRBJ1-1; D is unclear. CDR1 and CDR2 from the germline V gene are MNHEY and SMNVEV (reference sequence). CDR3 length: 14 amino acids. The V gene lost 4 bases and the J gene lost 1 base, with 10 bases spanning the gap. The CDR3 DNA follows: TGTGCCAGCAGTTGGCGACACCAGAACACTGAAGCTTTCTTT. Translation: CASSWRHQNTEAFF.

The chain uses TRBV4-2 and TRBJ2-3, with D possibly matching TRBD2 (5 bases). The V and J ends lost 1 base and 5 bases respectively, with 10 bases between them. The CDR3 runs to 14 residues. The germline V gene has CDR1 LGHNA and CDR2 YNFKEQ. The CDR3 loop is CASSQVGSGDTQYF. The CDR3 nucleotides read TGTGCCAGCAGCCAAGTGGGGAGCGGAGATACGCAGTATTTT.